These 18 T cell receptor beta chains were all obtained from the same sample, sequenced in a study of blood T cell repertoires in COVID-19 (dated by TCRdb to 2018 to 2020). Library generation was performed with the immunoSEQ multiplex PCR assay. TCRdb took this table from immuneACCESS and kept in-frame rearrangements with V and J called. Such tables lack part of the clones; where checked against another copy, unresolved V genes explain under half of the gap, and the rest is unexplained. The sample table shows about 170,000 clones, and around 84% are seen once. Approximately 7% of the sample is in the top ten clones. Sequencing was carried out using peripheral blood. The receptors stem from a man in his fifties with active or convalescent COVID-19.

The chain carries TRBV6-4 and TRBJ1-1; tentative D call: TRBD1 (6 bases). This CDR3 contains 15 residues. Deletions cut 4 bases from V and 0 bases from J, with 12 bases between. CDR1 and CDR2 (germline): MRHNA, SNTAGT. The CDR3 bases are TGTGCCAGCAGTGTCCCTAGGGGGTTGAACACTGAAGCTTTCTTT. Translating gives CASSVPRGLNTEAFF.

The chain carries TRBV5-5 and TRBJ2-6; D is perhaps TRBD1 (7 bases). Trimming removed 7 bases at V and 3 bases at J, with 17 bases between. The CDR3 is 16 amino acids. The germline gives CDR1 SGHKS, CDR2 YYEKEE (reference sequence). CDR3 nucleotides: TGTGCCAGCGACCGCGGAGGGGGCGGTGGGGCCAACGTCCTGACTTTC. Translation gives CASDRGGGGGANVLTF.

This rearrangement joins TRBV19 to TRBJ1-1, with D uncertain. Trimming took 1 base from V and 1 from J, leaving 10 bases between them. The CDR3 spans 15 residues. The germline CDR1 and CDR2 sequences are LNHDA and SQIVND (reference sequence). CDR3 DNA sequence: TGTGCCAGTAGTATAGTCCTCAGGAAGAACACTGAAGCTTTCTTT. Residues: CASSIVLRKNTEAFF.

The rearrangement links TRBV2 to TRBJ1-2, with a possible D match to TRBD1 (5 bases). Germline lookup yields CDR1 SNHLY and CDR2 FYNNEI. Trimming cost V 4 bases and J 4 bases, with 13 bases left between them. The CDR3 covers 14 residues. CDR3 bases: TGTGCCAGCAGTGTCTTAGGGGCCAGCTATGGCTACACCTTC. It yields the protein CASSVLGASYGYTF.

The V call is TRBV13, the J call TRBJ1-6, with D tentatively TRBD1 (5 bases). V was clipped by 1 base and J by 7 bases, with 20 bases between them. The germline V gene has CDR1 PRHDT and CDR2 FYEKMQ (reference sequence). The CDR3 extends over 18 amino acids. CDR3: CASSLAPWQGNQNSPLHF. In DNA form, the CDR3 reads TGTGCCAGCAGCTTAGCCCCCTGGCAGGGAAACCAAAATTCACCCCTCCACTTT.

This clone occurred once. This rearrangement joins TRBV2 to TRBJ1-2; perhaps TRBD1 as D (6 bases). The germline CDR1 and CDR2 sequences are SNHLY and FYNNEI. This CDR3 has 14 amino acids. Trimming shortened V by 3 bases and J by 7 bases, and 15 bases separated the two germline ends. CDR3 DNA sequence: TGTGCCAGCAGTGAGGTCCAGGGGCTAAGTGGCTACACCTTC. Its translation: CASSEVQGLSGYTF.

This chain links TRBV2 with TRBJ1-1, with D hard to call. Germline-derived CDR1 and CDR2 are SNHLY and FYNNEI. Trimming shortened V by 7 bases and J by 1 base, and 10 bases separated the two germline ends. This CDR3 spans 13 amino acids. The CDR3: CASNFDRNTEAFF. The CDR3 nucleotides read TGTGCCAGCAACTTCGATCGGAACACTGAAGCTTTCTTT. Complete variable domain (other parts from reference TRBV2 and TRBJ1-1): EPEVTQTPSHQVTQMGQEVILRCVPISNHLYFYWYRQILGQKVEFLVSFYNNEISEKSEIFDDQFSVERPDGSNFTLKIRSTKLEDSAMYFCASNFDRNTEAFFGQGTRLTVV.

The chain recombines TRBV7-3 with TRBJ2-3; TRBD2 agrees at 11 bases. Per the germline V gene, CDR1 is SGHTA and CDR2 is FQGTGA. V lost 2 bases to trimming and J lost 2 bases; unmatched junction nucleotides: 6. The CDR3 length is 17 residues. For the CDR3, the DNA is TGTGCCAGCAGCTTACCCATAGCGGGGGGGAACACAGATACGCAGTATTTT. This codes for CASSLPIAGGNTDTQYF.

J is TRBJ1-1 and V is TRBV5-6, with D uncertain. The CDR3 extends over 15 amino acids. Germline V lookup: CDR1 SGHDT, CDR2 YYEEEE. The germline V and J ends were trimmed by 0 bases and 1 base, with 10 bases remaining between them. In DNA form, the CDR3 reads TGTGCCAGCAGCTTGGATCCGGGAGGGAACACTGAAGCTTTCTTT. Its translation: CASSLDPGGNTEAFF.

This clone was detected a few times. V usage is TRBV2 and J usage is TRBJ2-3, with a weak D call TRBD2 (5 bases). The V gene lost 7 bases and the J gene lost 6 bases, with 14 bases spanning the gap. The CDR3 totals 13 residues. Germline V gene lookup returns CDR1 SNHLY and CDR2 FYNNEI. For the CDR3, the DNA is TGTGCCAGCAACTCACTAGGTTCCGATACGCAGTATTTT. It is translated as CASNSLGSDTQYF.

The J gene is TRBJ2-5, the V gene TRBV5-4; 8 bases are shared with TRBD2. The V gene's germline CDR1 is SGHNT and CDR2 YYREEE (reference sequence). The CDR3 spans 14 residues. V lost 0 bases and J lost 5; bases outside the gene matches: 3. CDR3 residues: CASSLERGLETQYF. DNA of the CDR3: TGTGCCAGCAGCTTGGAGCGGGGGCTGGAGACCCAGTACTTC.

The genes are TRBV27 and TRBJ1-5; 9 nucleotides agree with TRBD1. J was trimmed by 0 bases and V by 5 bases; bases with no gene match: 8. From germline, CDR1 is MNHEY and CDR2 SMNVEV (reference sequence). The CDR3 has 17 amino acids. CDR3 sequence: CASSLGTGSNSNQPQHF. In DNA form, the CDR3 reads TGTGCCAGCAGTCTCGGGACAGGGAGCAATAGCAATCAGCCCCAGCATTTT.

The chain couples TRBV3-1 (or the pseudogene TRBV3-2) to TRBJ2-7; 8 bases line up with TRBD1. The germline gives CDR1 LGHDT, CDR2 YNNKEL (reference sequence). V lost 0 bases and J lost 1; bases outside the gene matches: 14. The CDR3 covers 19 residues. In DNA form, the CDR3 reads TGTGCCAGCAGCCAAGAATTCCAGGACAGGGAGGCCGGATCCTACGAGCAGTACTTC. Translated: CASSQEFQDREAGSYEQYF.

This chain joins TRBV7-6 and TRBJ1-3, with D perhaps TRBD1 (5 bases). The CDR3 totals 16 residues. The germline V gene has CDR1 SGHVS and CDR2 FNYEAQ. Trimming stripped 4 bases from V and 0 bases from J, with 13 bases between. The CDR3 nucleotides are TGTGCCAGCAGCTCCAGGGCAGCGATCTCTGGAAACACCATATATTTT. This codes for CASSSRAAISGNTIYF.

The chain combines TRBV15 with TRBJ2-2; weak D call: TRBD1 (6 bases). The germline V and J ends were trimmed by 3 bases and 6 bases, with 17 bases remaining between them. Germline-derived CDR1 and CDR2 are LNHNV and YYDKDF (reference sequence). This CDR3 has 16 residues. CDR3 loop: CATSSRGIGGPGELFF. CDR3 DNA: TGTGCCACCAGCAGTAGGGGGATTGGGGGTCCCGGGGAGCTGTTTTTT. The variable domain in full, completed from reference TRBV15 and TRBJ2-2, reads DAMVIQNPRYQVTQFGKPVTLSCSQTLNHNVMYWYQQKSSQAPKLLFHYYDKDFNNEADTPDNFQSRRPNTSFCFLDIRSPGLGDTAMYLCATSSRGIGGPGELFFGEGSRLTVL.

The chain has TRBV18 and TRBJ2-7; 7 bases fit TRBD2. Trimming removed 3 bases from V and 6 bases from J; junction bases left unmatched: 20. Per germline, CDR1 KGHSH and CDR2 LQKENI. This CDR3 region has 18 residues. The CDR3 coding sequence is TGTGCCAGCTCACCCCTTGCCCCCATCCAGGGAGGGTTATCCGAGCAGTACTTC. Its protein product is CASSPLAPIQGGLSEQYF.

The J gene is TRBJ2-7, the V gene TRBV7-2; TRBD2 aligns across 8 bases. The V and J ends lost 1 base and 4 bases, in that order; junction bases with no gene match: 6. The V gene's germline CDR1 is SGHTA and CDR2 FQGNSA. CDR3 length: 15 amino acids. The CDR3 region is CASSLVPGGIYEQYF. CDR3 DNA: TGTGCCAGCAGCTTAGTTCCGGGAGGGATATACGAGCAGTACTTC.

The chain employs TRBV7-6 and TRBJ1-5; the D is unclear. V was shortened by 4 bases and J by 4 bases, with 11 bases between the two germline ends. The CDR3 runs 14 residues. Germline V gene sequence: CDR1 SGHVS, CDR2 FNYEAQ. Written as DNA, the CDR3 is TGTGCCAGCAGCTCTGGAGGGAGGAATCAGCCCCAGCATTTT. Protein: CASSSGGRNQPQHF.